This T cell receptor (beta chain) appears in the sequencing data of a study of shared clonotypes between healthy human individuals. Generated by immunoSEQ multiplex PCR, the TCRdb table keeps only in-frame clones and is missing some. The repertoire includes 2 million to 3 million clones, around nine tenths of them detected once, and about 0.13% sits in the top ten. The germline V gene encodes CDR1 MDHEN and CDR2 SYDVKM. CDR3 size: 15 residues. The V and J ends lost 5 bases and 0 bases respectively, with 11 bases between them. Sequenced: naive CD4+ T cells sorted from blood. Specified subset: CD45RA+ positively selected. The chain carries TRBV28 and TRBJ1-3; no reliable D call. This clonotype originated in a man younger than 35 in good health. CDR3 nucleotide sequence: TGTGCCAGCAGTCAGACGGGATACTCTGGAAACACCATATATTTT. Translated, it gives CASSQTGYSGNTIYF.